The 2 T cell receptor beta chains reported below all come from one sample, sequenced in a study of blood T cell repertoires in COVID-19. Assay used: immunoSEQ multiplex PCR; TCRdb lists only in-frame clones, some missing. The data hold 150,000 to 200,000 clones, with around nine tenths observed a single time. Sequencing was done on a sample of peripheral blood. The receptor source for this set is a middle-aged man with active or convalescent COVID-19.

This chain joins TRBV27 and TRBJ1-5; D may be TRBD1 (6 bases). The germline V gene has CDR1 MNHEY and CDR2 SMNVEV (reference sequence). V lost 6 bases to trimming and J lost 9 bases, with 18 bases between them. This CDR3 is 14 amino acids long. The CDR3 DNA reads TGTGCCAGCAGATTGGACAGTGCCTCGGGGCCCCAGCATTTT. This encodes CASRLDSASGPQHF.

This clone was found once. The sample contains more than one DNA sequence encoding this CDR3. The chain uses TRBV5-4 and TRBJ2-5; D remains ambiguous. V gave up 2 bases and J gave up 2 bases, with 4 bases separating them. The CDR3 loop spans 12 amino acids. Germline values: CDR1 SGHNT, CDR2 YYREEE (reference sequence). The CDR3 reads CASSLQQETQYF. The CDR3 DNA reads TGTGCCAGCAGCTTACAGCAAGAGACCCAGTACTTC.